The T cell receptor beta chain described here comes from a study of regulatory T cells in long-lasting Graves disease. General study findings and limits: Persistent disease was associated with favored TRBV28 usage and with favored use of TRBJ1-2 and TRBJ2-5. Fewer public clonotypes were shared by new patients (around 970) than by persistent patients (roughly 2,500).

Arm-PCR of CDR3 regions and iRepertoire HTBI primers were used to build TCR beta libraries. Via MiXCR, TCRdb re-called the multiplex PCR reads, giving one row per CDR3 protein. The table lists approximately 350,000 distinct CDR3 sequences, 16% of them singletons. The CDR3 runs to 13 residues. J was trimmed by 5 bases and V by 4 bases; bases with no gene match: 3. Germline V gene lookup returns CDR1 KGHSH and CDR2 LQKENI. Time point here: newly diagnosed GD, antithyroid drugs for less than 3 months. There was RNA extracted from PBMCs, and the TCR library was made from it. In its sample, this clonotype was seen many times. Its antigen is as yet unknown. This same sample was also part of a study on T cells in Graves' hyperthyroidism and ophthalmopathy. This second report adds: HTBI primers were employed in a first-round RT-PCR of the TCR CDR3.

The source is a man aged 35 to 55 with Graves disease. This specimen consisted of peripheral blood mononuclear cells (PBMCs), obtained at new diagnosis, from a patient treated with antithyroid drugs. This chain uses TRBV18 with TRBJ2-7; 9 bases match TRBD1. CDR3 coding DNA: TGTGCCAGCTCACGGGACAGGGAGGACGAGCAGTACTTC. It yields the protein CASSRDREDEQYF.